Listed here are 18 T cell receptor beta chains from one sample, sequenced in a study of blood T cell repertoires in COVID-19. Sequenced by immunoSEQ multiplex PCR; TCRdb stores in-frame clones only, minus some. The sample carries 85,000 to 130,000 clones, roughly 91% recorded once. Material: peripheral blood. These receptors originate from a human donor in a cohort sampled during active COVID-19.

The chain combines TRBV3-1 (or the pseudogene TRBV3-2) with TRBJ2-1; 7 nucleotides line up with TRBD2. Germline trimming cut 3 bases from V and 0 bases from J; bases unmatched to any gene: 11. CDR3 length: 18 amino acids. Germline V lookup: CDR1 LGHDT, CDR2 YNNKEL (reference sequence). The CDR3 is CASSHCARGGSSYNEQFF. CDR3 coding DNA: TGTGCCAGCAGCCATTGCGCAAGGGGCGGGAGCTCCTACAATGAGCAGTTCTTC.

The chain employs TRBV2 and TRBJ2-5, with D perhaps TRBD2 (6 bases). V shed 5 bases and J shed 5 bases, with 15 bases lying between them. This CDR3 has 14 amino acids. Germline V gene sequence: CDR1 SNHLY, CDR2 FYNNEI. The CDR3 nucleotides read TGTGCCAGCAGTAACCACGGTGGGGGGGAGACCCAGTACTTC. This sequence encodes CASSNHGGGETQYF. Variable domain in full (rest from reference TRBV2 and TRBJ2-5): EPEVTQTPSHQVTQMGQEVILRCVPISNHLYFYWYRQILGQKVEFLVSFYNNEISEKSEIFDDQFSVERPDGSNFTLKIRSTKLEDSAMYFCASSNHGGGETQYFGPGTRLLVL.

The sample holds one count of this clone. V gene TRBV10-3 combines with J gene TRBJ2-3, with 7 positions matching TRBD2. CDR3 length: 13 amino acids. Trimming took 3 bases from V and 7 from J; bases not matched to a gene: 4. Looked up from germline, CDR1 is ENHRY and CDR2 is SYGVKD. As DNA, the CDR3 is TGTGCCATCAGTGAAAGCGGGGCCTATACGCAGTATTTT. Amino acid sequence: CAISESGAYTQYF.

V is TRBV19 and J is TRBJ2-1, with D tentatively TRBD2 (6 bases). V was clipped by 6 bases and J by 9 bases, with 21 bases between them. The CDR3 runs to 15 residues. The germline gives CDR1 LNHDA, CDR2 SQIVND (reference sequence). The CDR3 reads CASRGREMEPGEQFF. The CDR3 DNA follows: TGTGCCAGTAGAGGACGGGAGATGGAGCCCGGTGAGCAGTTCTTC. The complete variable domain, with remaining parts taken from reference TRBV19 and TRBJ2-1, reads DGGITQSPKYLFRKEGQNVTLSCEQNLNHDAMYWYRQDPGQGLRLIYYSQIVNDFQKGDIAEGYSVSREKKESFPLTVTSAQKNPTAFYLCASRGREMEPGEQFFGPGTRLTVL.

The rearrangement uses TRBV28 and TRBJ1-5, with D maybe TRBD1 (5 bases). With 6 bases removed from V and 4 bases from J, the gap between germline ends came to 13 bases. The CDR3 length is 14 residues. The germline gives CDR1 MDHEN, CDR2 SYDVKM. CDR3 bases: TGTGCCAGCAGGGGGCCCTGGGGAAATCAGCCCCAGCATTTT. Its translation: CASRGPWGNQPQHF.

The V gene is TRBV5-1, the J gene TRBJ2-1; 7 bases align to TRBD2. Germline V gene data show CDR1 as SGHRS and CDR2 as YFSETQ. Trimming at V came to 1 base and at J to 0 bases, leaving 4 bases not matched to a gene. The CDR3 is 16 residues long. The CDR3 spells CASSLMGGSSYNEQFF. The CDR3 DNA reads as TGCGCCAGCAGCTTGATGGGCGGGAGCTCCTACAATGAGCAGTTCTTC.

The chain couples TRBV28 to TRBJ2-3; D is possibly TRBD1 (6 bases). Germline V CDR1 and CDR2: MDHEN, SYDVKM. The V gene lost 8 bases and the J gene lost 0 bases, with 9 bases spanning the gap. The CDR3 runs to 13 residues. Here the CDR3 DNA reads TGTGCCAGCTACAGGGATAGCACAGATACGCAGTATTTT. This translates into CASYRDSTDTQYF.

The rearrangement links TRBV28 to TRBJ1-6, with 8 bases fitting TRBD1. V lost 7 bases to trimming and J lost 7 bases; unmatched junction nucleotides: 9. Germline V gene lookup returns CDR1 MDHEN and CDR2 SYDVKM. The CDR3 sequence is 15 residues long. This CDR3 is CASTFRGRRNSPLHF. For the CDR3, the DNA is TGTGCCAGCACTTTCAGGGGGCGAAGAAATTCACCCCTCCACTTT.

This clone has a single count. The rearrangement joins TRBV20-1 to TRBJ1-2, with D hard to call. The CDR3 spans 11 residues. Per germline, CDR1 DFQATT and CDR2 SNEGSKA (reference sequence). The ends were cut back, 5 bases at V and 6 bases at J, with 10 bases in the middle. CDR3 DNA sequence: TGCAGTGCTCCCCACTTGGATGGCTACACCTTC. Its protein is CSAPHLDGYTF.

The chain is built from TRBV7-2 and TRBJ2-1; 9 nucleotides align to TRBD2. The CDR3 has 14 residues. Looked up from germline, CDR1 is SGHTA and CDR2 is FQGNSA. With 5 bases clipped from V and 9 bases from J, the junction kept 8 bases outside the gene matches. The CDR3 DNA is TGTGCCAGCAGCCGTTCTAGCGGGAAGTTTGAGCAGTTCTTC. Translated, it gives CASSRSSGKFEQFF.

Turning to this clone: A read error may account for a junction end that differs from germline. V is TRBV11-2 and J is TRBJ1-1; D gene unclear. Germline loops: CDR1 SGHAT, CDR2 FQNNGV. The CDR3 covers 13 residues. DNA for the CDR3: TGTGCCAGCAGATTAGGAACGGTTACTGAAGCTTTCTTT. Its protein is CASRLGTVTEAFF.

CDR3 sequence: CASGGQGETDTQYF. The CDR3 DNA reads TGTGCCAGCGGAGGACAGGGGGAAACAGATACGCAGTATTTT. This sequence joins TRBV7-3 and TRBJ2-3, with 10 bases aligning to TRBD1. CDR1 and CDR2 from the germline V gene are SGHTA and FQGTGA. Trimming at V came to 8 bases and at J to 3 bases, leaving 5 bases not matched to a gene. CDR3 length equals 14 residues.

The gene calls are TRBV7-8 and TRBJ2-6, with TRBD1 matching over 9 bases. V lost 5 bases and J lost 0; bases outside the gene matches: 5. CDR3 length: 17 residues. Germline V CDR1 and CDR2: SGHVS, FQNEAQ. CDR3 sequence reads: CASSGDRAYSGANVLTF. The CDR3 DNA reads TGTGCCAGCAGCGGGGACAGGGCCTACTCTGGGGCCAACGTCCTGACTTTC.

The rearrangement links TRBV11-3 to TRBJ2-7; 7 positions agree with TRBD1. The CDR3 spans 15 residues. Germline V gene data show CDR1 as SGHNT and CDR2 as YENEEA. The J segment lost 6 bases and the V segment lost 1 base, leaving 9 bases of the junction unmatched. The CDR3 loop reads CASSLGTGSFGEQYF. The CDR3 DNA reads TGTGCCAGCAGCTTAGGGACAGGTTCGTTCGGCGAGCAGTACTTC.

This chain links TRBV7-2 with TRBJ2-7, with TRBD2 identical over 9 bases. V gave up 0 bases and J gave up 8 bases; unmatched junction bases: 11. Germline V CDR1 and CDR2: SGHTA, FQGNSA. This CDR3 region has 16 residues. CDR3 in DNA: TGTGCCAGCAGCTTAGCGGGGGCTAGCGGGGTCCTTCAGCAGTACTTC. Its translation: CASSLAGASGVLQQYF.

The chain has TRBV2 and TRBJ2-5, with 12 nucleotides matching TRBD2. This CDR3 comprises 16 residues. Germline V gene sequence: CDR1 SNHLY, CDR2 FYNNEI. J gave up 3 bases and V 6 bases, and 8 bases lay outside the gene matches. CDR3 coding DNA: TGTGCCAGCAGCCCACTGGGACTAGCGGGTAAAGAGACCCAGTACTTC. Its translation: CASSPLGLAGKETQYF.

A remark on this clone: The sample holds other DNA sequences that translate to the same CDR3. The chain joins TRBV11-2 to TRBJ2-4; D call uncertain. Germline CDR1 is SGHAT and CDR2 is FQNNGV. V lost 2 bases and J 0 bases, leaving 5 bases between the germline ends. The CDR3 has 14 amino acids. The CDR3 bases are TGTGCCAGCAGCTTATCCATAGCCAAAAACATTCAGTACTTC. It codes for CASSLSIAKNIQYF.

The chain employs TRBV6-6 and TRBJ2-6; D is possibly TRBD2 (6 bases). The length of the CDR3 is 13 residues. Germline CDR1 is MNHNY and CDR2 is SVGAGI (reference sequence). V shed 8 bases and J shed 3 bases, with 8 bases lying between them. The CDR3 DNA follows: TGTGCCAGCCGGCGGGGTGGGGCCAACGTCCTGACTTTC. This sequence encodes CASRRGGANVLTF.